This TCR beta chain was identified in a study of beta chain features in type 1 diabetes. Reverse transcribing all isolated RNA meant expressed TCRB transcripts were sequenced. The table came from immunoSEQ multiplex PCR; TCRdb's copy has only in-frame clones and leaves some out. The data show a few hundred thousand clones, with approximately 15% seen just once and around 0.039% held by the top ten. This CDR3 contains 14 residues. Germline CDR1 is MNHNY and CDR2 is SVGAGI (reference sequence). Trimming stripped 5 bases from V and 6 bases from J, with 16 bases between. As regards this clone: The antigen remains unidentified.

Notes on the study in general: It was not settled here whether HLA type affects TCRB rearrangement.

Sequencing was performed on naive CD4+ T cells from blood. This sequence originates from a man in his thirties or forties in good health. This chain connects TRBV6-6 to TRBJ1-2, with TRBD1 as a possible D gene (5 bases). CDR3 nucleotide sequence: TGTGCCAGCAGTAATCCAGGGCTTAGCCATGGCTACACCTTC. It specifies CASSNPGLSHGYTF.